This passage covers 21 T cell receptor beta chains from one sample sequenced in a study of cytomegalovirus exposure and HLA in healthy donors. PCR used 60 Vbeta primers and 13 Jbeta primers. Assay used: immunoSEQ multiplex PCR; TCRdb lists only in-frame clones, some missing. This sample has around 160,000 clones, with 60% to 80% found just once. Sequences were obtained from PBMCs. These receptors were obtained from a middle-aged man in good health and CMV-seropositive.

The chain has TRBV6-4 and TRBJ2-2; D unclear. The CDR3 extends over 12 amino acids. The V end lost 1 base, the J end lost 5 bases, and 2 bases lay between the germline ends. Germline CDR1 reads MRHNA; CDR2 reads SNTAGT. The CDR3 nucleotides read TGTGCCAGCAGTGACTTAACCGGGGAGCTGTTTTTT. Protein product: CASSDLTGELFF.

The gene calls are TRBV12-5 and TRBJ1-1; 10 nucleotides align to TRBD1. CDR1 is LGHNT, CDR2 FRNRAP, per germline. This CDR3 is built from 14 residues. Germline trimming cut 5 bases from V and 7 bases from J; bases unmatched to any gene: 7. The CDR3: CASGKDRGESEAFF. The CDR3 bases are TGTGCTAGTGGTAAGGACAGGGGGGAGAGTGAAGCTTTCTTT.

V gene TRBV5-6 combines with J gene TRBJ1-1, with D uncertain. The germline V gene encodes CDR1 SGHDT and CDR2 YYEEEE. Trimming cost V 2 bases and J 3 bases, with 11 bases left between them. The CDR3 loop spans 14 amino acids. CDR3 sequence (DNA): TGTGCCAGCAGCTTTCCTTCGAACTACACTGAAGCTTTCTTT. Residues: CASSFPSNYTEAFF.

V usage is TRBV19 and J usage is TRBJ1-6; D gene uncertain. The germline V gene encodes CDR1 LNHDA and CDR2 SQIVND (reference sequence). Trimming pared 5 bases from V and 3 bases from J, leaving 8 bases between. This CDR3 is 14 amino acids long. The CDR3 bases are TGTGCCAGTAGTCAACAGCTCTATAATTCACCCCTCCACTTT. Residues: CASSQQLYNSPLHF.

The rearrangement links TRBV7-2 to TRBJ1-4; 7 bases match TRBD1. Trimming removed 2 bases from V and 2 bases from J; junction bases left unmatched: 2. CDR1 and CDR2 (germline): SGHTA, FQGNSA. CDR3 length equals 15 residues. The CDR3 protein is CASSLSTGTNEKLFF. Here the CDR3 DNA reads TGTGCCAGCAGCTTATCGACAGGGACTAATGAAAAACTGTTTTTT.

Regarding this clone: Within the sample, other DNA sequences also encode this same CDR3. V gene TRBV5-1 combines with J gene TRBJ2-5, with D unresolved. Germline V lookup: CDR1 SGHRS, CDR2 YFSETQ. Trimming stripped 0 bases from V and 1 base from J, with 4 bases between. This CDR3 region has 13 residues. The CDR3 DNA is TGCGCCAGCAGCTTGGGGAGCCAAGAGACCCAGTACTTC. Its protein product is CASSLGSQETQYF.

The chain couples TRBV7-3 to TRBJ1-1, with D hard to call. The CDR3 extends over 13 amino acids. From germline, CDR1 is SGHTA and CDR2 FQGTGA. Trimming cost V 4 bases and J 0 bases, with 6 bases left between them. CDR3 sequence reads: CASSSNMNTEAFF. The CDR3 coding sequence is TGTGCCAGCAGCTCCAACATGAACACTGAAGCTTTCTTT.

CDR3 sequence: CASSPQGARTEAFF. The CDR3 DNA reads as TGTGCCAGCTCACCACAGGGGGCGAGGACTGAAGCTTTCTTT. The chain carries TRBV18 and TRBJ1-1; the match to TRBD1 covers 7 bases. This CDR3 spans 14 amino acids. Germline assignment: CDR1 KGHSH and CDR2 LQKENI. V was pared by 1 base and J by 5 bases, with 4 bases of the junction left unmatched.

This rearrangement joins TRBV29-1 to TRBJ2-2; weak D call: TRBD2 (6 bases). The CDR3 totals 14 residues. With 6 bases removed from V and 3 bases from J, the gap between germline ends came to 14 bases. The germline CDR1 and CDR2 sequences are SQVTM and ANQGSEA. CDR3 amino acids: CSVSPGLYTGELFF. DNA for the CDR3: TGCAGCGTCTCCCCGGGACTTTACACCGGGGAGCTGTTTTTT.

This clone was seen a few times. V is TRBV9 and J is TRBJ2-7; the D is unclear. Per germline, CDR1 SGDLS and CDR2 YYNGEE. The CDR3 is made up of 12 amino acids. The germline V and J ends were trimmed by 4 bases and 5 bases, with 10 bases remaining between them. The CDR3 region is CASSPDRDEQYF. The CDR3, as DNA: TGTGCCAGCAGCCCAGACCGGGACGAGCAGTACTTC. Combining the CDR3 with reference TRBV9 and TRBJ2-7 gives the whole variable domain DSGVTQTPKHLITATGQRVTLRCSPRSGDLSVYWYQQSLDQGLQFLIQYYNGEERAKGNILERFSAQQFPDLHSELNLSSLELGDSALYFCASSPDRDEQYFGPGTRLTVT.

The chain uses TRBV11-3 and TRBJ2-5; TRBD1 matches at 7 bases. Germline V gives CDR1 SGHNT, CDR2 YENEEA. This CDR3 region has 14 residues. V was pared by 4 bases and J by 1 base, with 3 bases of the junction left unmatched. CDR3 sequence reads: CASSSRQGQETQYF. The CDR3 bases are TGTGCCAGCAGCTCGCGACAGGGCCAAGAGACCCAGTACTTC.

This clone was counted a few times. The J gene is TRBJ1-1, the V gene TRBV5-4, with TRBD1 as a possible D gene (6 bases). The CDR3 runs 17 residues. The germline gives CDR1 SGHNT, CDR2 YYREEE (reference sequence). Trimming shortened V by 2 bases and J by 2 bases, and 19 bases separated the two germline ends. CDR3 region: CASSFAAGVASNTEAFF. The CDR3 nucleotides are TGTGCCAGCAGCTTTGCGGCAGGGGTGGCCTCAAACACTGAAGCTTTCTTT.

This sequence joins TRBV30 and TRBJ1-5; no reliable D call. The CDR3 spans 14 residues. V was pared by 4 bases and J by 3 bases, with 13 bases between. Germline CDR1 GTSNPN, CDR2 SVGIG (reference sequence). As DNA, the CDR3 is TGTGCCTGGATTGAACAGAGCTTCAATCAGCCCCAGCATTTT. It translates to CAWIEQSFNQPQHF.

The chain is built from TRBV5-5 and TRBJ1-6; no clear D. V was cut by 2 bases and J by 8 bases, with 17 bases left in between. CDR3 length: 16 amino acids. Per germline, CDR1 SGHKS and CDR2 YYEKEE (reference sequence). For the CDR3, the DNA is TGTGCCAGCAGCTTTTCAAGTGGCTTCATCGATTCACCCCTCCACTTT. Its protein product is CASSFSSGFIDSPLHF.

The chain has TRBV14 and TRBJ2-3, with TRBD2 as a possible D gene (7 bases). V was cut by 5 bases and J by 0 bases, with 15 bases left in between. The CDR3 totals 16 residues. In germline, CDR1 is SGHDN, CDR2 FVKESK. The CDR3 sequence: CASSYYGGPSTDTQYF. CDR3 nucleotide sequence: TGTGCCAGCAGCTATTACGGGGGGCCTAGCACAGATACGCAGTATTTT.

The chain links TRBV19 to TRBJ1-1, with 8 bases that match TRBD1. Trimming removed 9 bases from V and 4 bases from J; junction bases left unmatched: 7. The CDR3 covers 13 residues. Per the germline V gene, CDR1 is LNHDA and CDR2 is SQIVND (reference sequence). CDR3 sequence: CASRGLGLTEAFF. CDR3 DNA: TGTGCCAGCAGGGGGCTGGGGCTCACTGAAGCTTTCTTT.

The chain employs TRBV6-4 and TRBJ1-1; a possible D gene is TRBD1 (5 bases). Between the trimmed V and J ends, which lost 6 bases and 1 base, there was a span of 15 bases. Germline values: CDR1 MRHNA, CDR2 SNTAGT. The CDR3 spans 15 residues. CDR3 protein: CASSAVPGGNTEAFF. The CDR3 DNA reads as TGTGCCAGCAGCGCGGTCCCGGGGGGGAACACTGAAGCTTTCTTT.

This chain connects TRBV5-1 to TRBJ1-2, with D uncertain. Per germline, CDR1 SGHRS and CDR2 YFSETQ. This CDR3 is 12 amino acids long. Trimming cost V 4 bases and J 1 base, with 5 bases left between them. The CDR3 spells CASSASNYGYTF. For the CDR3, the DNA is TGCGCCAGCAGCGCCAGTAACTATGGCTACACCTTC.

CDR3 region: CASSVDRGQGFF. The CDR3 coding sequence is TGTGCCAGCAGCGTGGACAGGGGGCAAGGGTTCTTC. This chain connects TRBV5-4 to TRBJ2-1; TRBD1 matches 11 bases. The germline CDR1 and CDR2 sequences are SGHNT and YYREEE (reference sequence). The CDR3 loop spans 12 amino acids. The V gene end was trimmed by 4 bases and the J gene end by 15 bases; junction bases not matched to a gene: 6.

DNA for the CDR3: TGTGCCAGCAGCTATCAATCAGGAAGCACAGATACGCAGTATTTT. It yields the protein CASSYQSGSTDTQYF. This sequence joins TRBV7-2 and TRBJ2-3; D uncertain. The CDR3 totals 15 residues. CDR1 is SGHTA, CDR2 FQGNSA, per germline. Trimming took off 4 bases at V and 0 bases at J, with 11 bases between the two ends.

The genes are TRBV28 and TRBJ2-1, with D possibly matching TRBD2 (5 bases). CDR3 length: 13 residues. Germline CDR1 reads MDHEN; CDR2 reads SYDVKM. V lost 6 bases and J lost 7, with 13 bases in between. The CDR3 protein is CASRRVRGNEQFF. DNA of the CDR3: TGTGCCAGCAGGAGGGTCCGGGGAAATGAGCAGTTCTTC.